These 32 T cell receptor beta chains came from one sample sequenced in a study of blood T cells in healthy people across ages (dated by TCRdb to the mid-2010s). Libraries came from 5' RACE. Sequenced on an Illumina HiSeq 2500. A second PCR of about 6 to 11 cycles was performed with a sample-barcoded 5' primer and a J-beta primer mix. In TCRdb, the public reads were trimmed at Q25 with fastp and aligned with MiXCR, with productive beta chains retained. Duplicate CDR3 protein sequences are folded into a single record with the most common DNA and genes. Here the sample has under 2,000,000 distinct CDR3 sequences; 49% occur a single time. The ten largest make up 2.1% of the sample. Sequencing input: blood. These receptor sequences come from a woman aged 40 to 50 in good health.

This clonotype was picked up a small number of times. This chain links TRBV4-1 with TRBJ2-3; 7 nucleotides align to TRBD2. This CDR3 has 17 residues. The germline V gene has CDR1 MGHRA and CDR2 YSYEKL. V was pared by 2 bases and J by 4 bases, with 12 bases of the junction left unmatched. CDR3 sequence: CASSQRTRAGIADTQYF. DNA of the CDR3: TGCGCCAGCAGCCAAAGGACCCGAGCGGGGATAGCAGATACGCAGTATTTT.

This clonotype was seen just once. The chain has TRBV6-2 or TRBV6-3 and TRBJ2-1, with 7 bases lining up with TRBD2. Germline V gene data show CDR1 as MNHEY and CDR2 as SVGEGT. V trimming: 8 bases; J trimming: 2 bases; junction bases outside the gene matches: 9. The CDR3 sequence is 15 residues long. CDR3 sequence reads: CASGQAGSAYNEQFF. The CDR3 DNA follows: TGTGCCAGCGGGCAAGCGGGGTCAGCCTACAATGAGCAGTTCTTC.

The chain has TRBV27 and TRBJ2-3; D not resolved. Looked up from germline, CDR1 is MNHEY and CDR2 is SMNVEV (reference sequence). Trimming took 7 bases from V and 2 from J, leaving 10 bases between them. This CDR3 comprises 13 residues. The CDR3, as DNA: TGTGCCAGCAAGGTGGATCTCACAGATACGCAGTATTTT. As protein: CASKVDLTDTQYF.

This clonotype was seen only a few times. The genes are TRBV7-3 and TRBJ2-3; weak D call: TRBD2 (7 bases). The germline V gene encodes CDR1 SGHTA and CDR2 FQGTGA. The CDR3 has 15 residues. V was pared by 1 base and J by 6 bases, with 14 bases between. The CDR3 DNA follows: TGTGCCAGCAGCTTAAGGGGGGGGGCAGCGGATACGCAGTATTTT. Its translation: CASSLRGGAADTQYF.

This clonotype has only a few counts. V is TRBV20-1 and J is TRBJ2-7, with 8 bases matching TRBD1. Looked up from germline, CDR1 is DFQATT and CDR2 is SNEGSKA (reference sequence). This CDR3 comprises 11 residues. The CDR3 sequence is CRLRQGWRQYF. The CDR3 DNA reads as TGCAGGCTTAGACAGGGGTGGCGGCAGTACTTC.

This clonotype was counted between two and nine times. The junction departs from the called germline gene at one end, perhaps through a read error. This sequence joins TRBV5-1 and TRBJ2-5; D might be TRBD2 (5 bases). The CDR3 is 14 residues long. Germline V gene lookup returns CDR1 SGHRS and CDR2 YFSETQ. CDR3 DNA sequence: TGTGCCAGCAGCTTAGCTAGCAGCCAAGAGACCCAGTACTTC. It translates to CASSLASSQETQYF.

V is TRBV4-2 and J is TRBJ2-2; 9 nucleotides align to TRBD1. Looked up from germline, CDR1 is LGHNA and CDR2 is YNFKEQ. J lost 1 base, V lost 5 bases, and 2 bases had no gene match. CDR3 size: 15 residues. The CDR3 region is CASSKGQGNTGELFF. CDR3 nucleotides: TGTGCCAGCAGCAAGGGACAGGGGAACACCGGGGAGCTGTTTTTT.

In this sample, this clonotype turned up a few times. The chain has TRBV24-1 and TRBJ2-5, with D hard to call. The V gene's germline CDR1 is KGHDR and CDR2 SFDVKD. V dropped 5 bases and J dropped 1 base, with 13 bases sitting between them. The length of the CDR3 is 15 residues. The CDR3 DNA reads as TGTGCCACCAGTGGCCCCGGGCAGTCCCAAGAGACCCAGTACTTC. It encodes CATSGPGQSQETQYF.

This clonotype was counted a few times. The V call is TRBV2, the J call TRBJ2-1, with TRBD1 matching 9 bases. The V segment lost 6 bases and the J segment 4 bases; nucleotides outside the gene matches: 7. Germline assignment: CDR1 SNHLY and CDR2 FYNNEI. The CDR3 spans 15 residues. CDR3 residues: CASREQGAAYNEQFF. CDR3 sequence (DNA): TGTGCCAGCAGGGAACAGGGGGCGGCGTACAATGAGCAGTTCTTC.

This clonotype was counted a few times. The V and J genes are TRBV29-1 and TRBJ1-2, with 8 bases aligning to TRBD1. From germline, CDR1 is SQVTM and CDR2 ANQGSEA. V dropped 0 bases and J dropped 12; count of bases not matched to a gene: 6. The CDR3 runs to 12 residues. CDR3 amino acids: CSVEEGGQGNTF. The CDR3 DNA is TGCAGCGTTGAAGAAGGAGGACAGGGCAACACCTTC.

The chain joins TRBV20-1 to TRBJ2-3; TRBD1 aligns across 7 bases. The germline V gene has CDR1 DFQATT and CDR2 SNEGSKA (reference sequence). J was trimmed by 3 bases and V by 5 bases; bases with no gene match: 5. CDR3 length: 13 residues. CDR3 loop: CSAARQGTDTQYF. In nucleotides, the CDR3 is TGCAGTGCTGCACGACAGGGTACAGATACGCAGTATTTT.

With respect to this clonotype: A junction boundary mismatches the germline segment, possibly from a read error. This chain joins TRBV20-1 and TRBJ2-3, with D perhaps TRBD1 (5 bases). The CDR3 totals 9 residues. Germline CDR1 and CDR2: DFQATT and SNEGSKA (reference sequence). In DNA form, the CDR3 reads TGCGGTGCTAGGGGCACGCAGTATTTT. Translating it yields CGARGTQYF.

In this sample, this clonotype turned up once. The V and J genes are TRBV29-1 and TRBJ2-1; tentative D call: TRBD1 (5 bases). Per germline, CDR1 SQVTM and CDR2 ANQGSEA. V was pared by 8 bases and J by 4 bases, with 12 bases between. The CDR3 runs 12 residues. CDR3 region: CSSRTNYNEQFF. CDR3 nucleotides: TGCAGCTCCCGGACAAATTACAATGAGCAGTTCTTC.

The chain carries TRBV2 and TRBJ2-5; TRBD1 matches 7 bases. The germline V gene has CDR1 SNHLY and CDR2 FYNNEI. The length of the CDR3 is 13 residues. Trimming cost V 6 bases and J 5 bases; bases outside gene matches: 6. CDR3 in amino acids: CASRNDRDETQYF. CDR3 in DNA: TGTGCCAGCAGGAACGACAGGGACGAGACCCAGTACTTC.

This clonotype was seen only a few times. The V and J genes are TRBV29-1 and TRBJ1-2; D might be TRBD1 (5 bases). Per the germline V gene, CDR1 is SQVTM and CDR2 is ANQGSEA. The CDR3 runs 15 residues. The ends were cut back, 4 bases at V and 8 bases at J, with 23 bases in the middle. The CDR3 region is CSVGGSRGAASGYTF. The CDR3 region has the DNA TGCAGCGTTGGGGGGAGTAGGGGCGCGGCGTCGGGCTACACCTTC.

This chain uses TRBV4-2 with TRBJ1-4, with a tentative D call TRBD1 (6 bases). Trimming took 3 bases from V and 6 from J, leaving 11 bases between them. This CDR3 is 14 amino acids long. CDR1 LGHNA and CDR2 YNFKEQ come from the germline V gene. CDR3 in amino acids: CASSQGALDEKLFF. The CDR3 nucleotides read TGTGCCAGCAGCCAGGGGGCGCTGGATGAAAAACTGTTTTTT.

V and J are TRBV6-5 and TRBJ2-1; 12 bases agree with TRBD2. The CDR3 spans 18 residues. CDR1 MNHEY and CDR2 SVGAGI come from the germline V gene. V lost 0 bases and J lost 7; bases outside the gene matches: 10. CDR3 coding DNA: TGTGCCAGCAGTTACTCGGGGCTAGCGGGGGGGCCGGGGAATGAGCAGTTCTTC. Amino acids: CASSYSGLAGGPGNEQFF.

The chain links TRBV5-1 to TRBJ1-1; 9 nucleotides agree with TRBD1. This CDR3 has 18 amino acids. CDR1 and CDR2 (germline): SGHRS, YFSETQ. V was clipped by 3 bases and J by 0 bases; unmatched bases: 12. CDR3 nucleotide sequence: TGCGCCAGCAGCTATAGTACAGGGGGCCGAATTATGAACACTGAAGCTTTCTTT. This sequence encodes CASSYSTGGRIMNTEAFF.

Only a few counts were recorded for this clonotype. The V gene is TRBV6-5, the J gene TRBJ1-2; D remains unclear. Trimming stripped 6 bases from V and 3 bases from J, with 11 bases between. CDR3 size: 13 residues. The germline CDR1 and CDR2 sequences are MNHEY and SVGAGI. The CDR3 nucleotides read TGTGCCAGCAGGGGAGCGGGGTACTATGGCTACACCTTC. It encodes CASRGAGYYGYTF.

CDR3 sequence reads: CASGSQGVNSPLHF. The CDR3 bases are TGTGCCAGCGGCTCCCAAGGGGTAAATTCACCCCTCCACTTT. This chain connects TRBV27 to TRBJ1-6; tentative D call: TRBD1 (5 bases). CDR3 length: 14 residues. Per germline, CDR1 MNHEY and CDR2 SMNVEV (reference sequence). V gave up 8 bases and J gave up 7 bases, with 15 bases separating them.

This sequence joins TRBV10-2 and TRBJ2-7; D is ambiguous. In germline, CDR1 is WSHSY, CDR2 SAAADI. This CDR3 has 13 amino acids. V dropped 3 bases and J dropped 2 bases, with 8 bases sitting between them. CDR3 sequence: CASSESQTYEQYF. CDR3 in DNA: TGCGCCAGCAGTGAATCCCAAACCTACGAGCAGTACTTC.

This clonotype showed up just a few times. The V and J genes are TRBV4-3 and TRBJ2-3; 8 positions agree with TRBD1. The trim removed 4 bases at V and 4 bases at J, leaving 13 bases unmatched. The germline CDR1 and CDR2 sequences are LGHNA and YSLEER. The CDR3 is 17 residues long. The CDR3 loop reads CASSLFRTGQGADTQYF. In DNA form, the CDR3 reads TGCGCCAGCAGCCTATTCCGGACAGGGCAGGGTGCAGATACGCAGTATTTT.

In its sample, this clonotype was seen many times. The chain links TRBV7-2 to TRBJ2-7; 8 bases fit TRBD1. This CDR3 spans 14 amino acids. CDR1 SGHTA and CDR2 FQGNSA come from the germline V gene. With V trimmed by 3 bases and J by 1 base, 2 bases remained unmatched. This chain's CDR3 is CASSFDRGSYEQYF. The CDR3 bases are TGTGCCAGCAGCTTTGACAGGGGATCCTACGAGCAGTACTTC.

The chain links TRBV24-1 to TRBJ2-4, with a weak D call TRBD1 (6 bases). The DNA end favors TRBJ2-7, so the J call may be wrong. The germline V gene encodes CDR1 KGHDR and CDR2 SFDVKD. The CDR3 spans 17 residues. Written as DNA, the CDR3 is TGTGCCACCAGTGATCCCGGGACAATCATTTACCACAACGAGCAGTACTTC. Protein product: CATSDPGTIIYHNEQYF.

Here the CDR3 DNA reads TGTGCCAGCAGTCTCGGACTAGCGGAACACAATGAGCAGTTCTTC. It encodes CASSLGLAEHNEQFF. The rearrangement joins TRBV6-5 to TRBJ2-1, with 10 bases identical to TRBD2. V was pared by 5 bases and J by 5 bases, with 6 bases of the junction left unmatched. The CDR3 sequence is 15 residues long. Germline loops: CDR1 MNHEY, CDR2 SVGAGI.

This clonotype was observed a handful of times. The chain links TRBV6-6 to TRBJ1-4; D call uncertain. The V gene lost 7 bases and the J gene lost 6 bases, with 15 bases spanning the gap. The CDR3 consists of 14 residues. Looked up from germline, CDR1 is MNHNY and CDR2 is SVGAGI (reference sequence). CDR3 sequence reads: CASTSSRVDEKLFF. The CDR3 nucleotides read TGTGCCAGCACGTCCTCGAGGGTTGATGAAAAACTGTTTTTT.

This clonotype came up a few times. The V call is TRBV20-1, the J call TRBJ2-7, with D unresolved. The J call may be mistaken, given a closer DNA end match to TRBJ2-5. Germline V gives CDR1 DFQATT, CDR2 SNEGSKA (reference sequence). This CDR3 contains 14 residues. The CDR3 is CSASIGAVVETQYF. As DNA, the CDR3 is TGCAGTGCTAGCATAGGTGCAGTGGTGGAGACCCAGTACTTC.

This clonotype turned up a few times. The CDR3 reads CASTGGVTAKNIQYF. The CDR3 nucleotides are TGTGCCAGCACCGGCGGGGTCACTGCCAAAAACATTCAGTACTTC. The chain combines TRBV6-2 or TRBV6-3 with TRBJ2-4, with D perhaps matching TRBD2 (6 bases). The ends were cut back, 7 bases at V and 1 base at J, with 14 bases in the middle. The CDR3 has 15 residues. CDR1 and CDR2 from the germline V gene are MNHEY and SVGEGT.

This chain uses TRBV3-1 with TRBJ2-7; 7 bases agree with TRBD2. Germline V gives CDR1 LGHDT, CDR2 YNNKEL (reference sequence). The trim removed 0 bases at V and 1 base at J, leaving 12 bases unmatched. This CDR3 has 18 residues. The CDR3 protein is CASSQERGRLAVSYEQYF. The CDR3 DNA reads TGTGCCAGCAGCCAAGAACGTGGGCGGCTAGCGGTTTCCTACGAGCAGTACTTC.

The V gene is TRBV5-1, the J gene TRBJ2-7, with D possibly matching TRBD1 (6 bases). Germline values: CDR1 SGHRS, CDR2 YFSETQ. V was cut by 0 bases and J by 1 base, with 11 bases left in between. This CDR3 has 15 residues. The CDR3 reads CASSLGPGESYEQYF. The CDR3 bases are TGCGCCAGCAGCTTGGGGCCAGGGGAGTCCTACGAGCAGTACTTC.

This chain uses TRBV3-1 with TRBJ1-1, with a tentative D call TRBD1 (5 bases). Germline V gene lookup returns CDR1 LGHDT and CDR2 YNNKEL (reference sequence). Deletions cut 4 bases from V and 10 bases from J, with 19 bases between. This CDR3 region has 14 residues. The chain's CDR3 is CASSPFGGGRAAFF. The CDR3 region has the DNA TGTGCCAGCAGCCCTTTCGGGGGGGGGAGAGCAGCTTTCTTT.

The V and J genes are TRBV3-1 and TRBJ2-5; D is unclear. The V gene's germline CDR1 is LGHDT and CDR2 YNNKEL (reference sequence). V gave up 0 bases and J gave up 9 bases, with 11 bases separating them. The CDR3 is 13 amino acids. CDR3 DNA: TGTGCCAGCAGCCAAGAAGGGTATGAGGCCCAGTACTTC. It translates to CASSQEGYEAQYF.